What follows is one T cell receptor (beta chain) and its context. Its antigen is as yet unknown. This record comes from a study of post-analysis software for immune sequencing data. The trim removed 6 bases at V and 2 bases at J, leaving 6 bases unmatched. The CDR3 has 14 residues. Germline CDR1 SQVTM, CDR2 ANQGSEA. Built from TCR beta cDNA, the libraries had unique molecular identifiers in them. TCRdb processed the PCR reads anew with MiXCR; each CDR3 protein has one entry. This sample has almost 700,000 distinct CDR3 sequences, with 59% found just once. General study points: Five or six TRBV segments, TRBV5-6, TRBV5-1 and TRBV20-1 among them, were found more frequent in patients than controls.

The sample was blood. This sequence was found in a girl under 10 years old with multiple sclerosis. This chain uses TRBV29-1 with TRBJ1-2; 10 nucleotides line up with TRBD1. The CDR3 protein is CSVATGGLNYGYTF. CDR3 in DNA: TGCAGCGTAGCGACAGGGGGCCTAAACTATGGCTACACCTTC.